Described below is a single TCR beta chain sequence and its context. The data are from a study of blood T cell repertoires in COVID-19. Trimming took 10 bases from V and 0 from J; bases not matched to a gene: 8. This CDR3 is 15 amino acids long. The germline V gene encodes CDR1 ENHRY and CDR2 SYGVKD. The method was immunoSEQ multiplex PCR; TCRdb's version includes in-frame clones alone and lacks a portion of them. The sample shows about 220,000 clones, 70% to 85% of them seen only once. What was sequenced was PBMCs or T cells enriched from blood (not recorded which). The chain has TRBV10-3 and TRBJ1-3, with 8 bases identical to TRBD1. This clonotype originated in a woman between 55 and 75 years old who had recovered from COVID-19. The CDR3 sequence is CATNAGQVSGNTIYF. DNA of the CDR3: TGTGCCACCAACGCGGGACAGGTCTCTGGAAACACCATATATTTT.